This is a list of T cell receptor beta chains from one sample in a study of blood T cell repertoires in COVID-19. Generated by immunoSEQ multiplex PCR, the TCRdb table keeps only in-frame clones and is missing some. The data hold approximately 350,000 clones, with approximately 90% observed a single time. The sequenced sample was peripheral blood. Receptors originate from a woman aged 18 to 35 who had recovered from COVID-19. Both conserved end residues are part of each CDR3. The D gene is left open where the match is weak. Rows give clone size only sometimes, using once, few, many, or a class for an expanded clone.

>TRBJ1-2|TRBV9|-|once
CASTSNYGYTF
TGTGCCAGCACGTCTAACTATGGCTACACCTTC
>TRBJ2-3|TRBV5-1|-|-
CASSLWPSGTDTQYF
TGCGCCAGCAGCTTATGGCCTAGCGGCACAGATACGCAGTATTTT
>TRBJ2-1|TRBV4-3|TRBD2|-
CASSDSRLAGGNEQFF
TGCGCCAGCAGCGATTCCCGACTAGCGGGAGGCAATGAGCAGTTCTTC
>TRBJ1-1|TRBV9|-|-
CASSPPGIAEAFF
TGTGCCAGCAGCCCGCCGGGGATCGCTGAAGCTTTCTTT
>TRBJ1-2|TRBV11-2|-|-
CASSWGGAGYTF
TGTGCCAGCAGCTGGGGCGGGGCCGGCTACACCTTC
>TRBJ2-1|TRBV19|TRBD1|-
CASTTQGANEQFF
TGTGCCAGTACCACCCAGGGGGCGAATGAGCAGTTCTTC
>TRBJ1-4|TRBV28|TRBD1|-
CASWDRREKLFF
TGTGCCAGCTGGGACAGGAGGGAAAAACTGTTTTTT
>TRBJ1-5|TRBV11-2|TRBD1|-
CASRGGTGENQPQHF
TGTGCCAGCAGAGGCGGGACAGGAGAAAATCAGCCCCAGCATTTT
>TRBJ2-5|TRBV5-1|TRBD2|-
CASSLMTSGSTLETQYF
TGCGCCAGCAGCTTGATGACTAGCGGGAGTACACTGGAGACCCAGTACTTC
>TRBJ2-3|TRBV2|TRBD2|-
CASRVIAGATDTQYF
TGTGCCAGCAGGGTTATAGCGGGAGCTACAGATACGCAGTATTTT
>TRBJ1-1|TRBV5-6|-|-
CASSLVALREAFF
TGTGCCAGCAGCTTGGTGGCATTACGTGAAGCTTTCTTT
>TRBJ1-1|TRBV14|-|-
CASSQDNGGNTEAFF
TGTGCCAGCAGCCAAGATAACGGGGGGAACACTGAAGCTTTCTTT
>TRBJ2-1|TRBV15|-|-
CATSRDKTVYNEQFF
TGTGCCACCAGCAGAGATAAAACAGTCTACAATGAGCAGTTCTTC
>TRBJ2-1|TRBV11-3|TRBD2|-
CASSLVGTNNEQFF
TGTGCCAGCAGCTTAGTGGGGACTAACAATGAGCAGTTCTTC
>TRBJ1-2|TRBV6-5|TRBD1|-
CASSRTGLSWGYTF
TGTGCCAGCAGTAGGACAGGGCTAAGTTGGGGCTACACCTTC
>TRBJ2-1|TRBV7-2|-|-
CASSPGGSVYEQFF
TGTGCCAGCAGCCCTGGGGGGAGTGTCTATGAGCAGTTCTTC
>TRBJ1-3|TRBV5-5|-|-
CASSLSIGGNTIYF
TGTGCCAGCAGCTTGTCCATCGGGGGAAACACCATATATTTT
>TRBJ2-1|TRBV7-9|TRBD2|-
CASSLPGTSGVHNEQFF
TGTGCCAGCAGCCTACCCGGGACTAGCGGAGTTCACAATGAGCAGTTCTTC
>TRBJ2-3|TRBV7-9|TRBD1|-
CASSTGTGWNTQYF
TGTGCCAGCAGCACCGGGACAGGGTGGAATACGCAGTATTTT
>TRBJ2-5|TRBV10-1|-|-
CASSESGRGGPQETQYF
TGCGCCAGCAGTGAGTCGGGGAGGGGGGGACCTCAAGAGACCCAGTACTTC
>TRBJ1-5|TRBV7-9|TRBD1|once
CASSSDRVRNQPQHF
TGTGCCAGCAGCTCCGACAGGGTACGGAATCAGCCCCAGCATTTT
>TRBJ1-2|TRBV25-1|TRBD1|-
CASRETGTQALGYTF
TGTGCCAGCAGAGAGACAGGGACCCAGGCTCTTGGCTACACCTTC
>TRBJ2-1|TRBV4-1|-|once
CASNPRRSLNFYNEQFF
TGCGCCAGCAACCCTCGGAGGTCCTTAAATTTTTACAATGAGCAGTTCTTC
>TRBJ1-3|TRBV3-1/TRBV3-2|-|-
CASSQETGSGNTIYF
TGTGCCAGCAGCCAGGAAACAGGGTCTGGAAACACCATATATTTT
>TRBJ2-5|TRBV11-3|TRBD1|-
CASSSGQGEQETQYF
TGTGCCAGCAGCTCGGGACAGGGGGAACAAGAGACCCAGTACTTC
>TRBJ2-5|TRBV6-2/TRBV6-3|-|-
CASSPPGVGFGETQYF
TGTGCCAGCAGTCCCCCCGGAGTTGGATTTGGGGAGACCCAGTACTTC
>TRBJ2-1|TRBV10-1|TRBD2|-
CASSVGLAAGGNEQFF
TGCGCCAGCAGTGTGGGACTAGCGGCAGGGGGCAATGAGCAGTTCTTC
>TRBJ2-3|TRBV7-2|-|-
CASSLAAGGADTQYF
TGTGCCAGCAGCTTAGCAGCAGGAGGCGCAGATACGCAGTATTTT
>TRBJ1-2|TRBV14|TRBD1|-
CASSQGWVWDRRGYTF
TGTGCCAGCAGCCAAGGGTGGGTGTGGGACAGGCGTGGCTACACCTTC